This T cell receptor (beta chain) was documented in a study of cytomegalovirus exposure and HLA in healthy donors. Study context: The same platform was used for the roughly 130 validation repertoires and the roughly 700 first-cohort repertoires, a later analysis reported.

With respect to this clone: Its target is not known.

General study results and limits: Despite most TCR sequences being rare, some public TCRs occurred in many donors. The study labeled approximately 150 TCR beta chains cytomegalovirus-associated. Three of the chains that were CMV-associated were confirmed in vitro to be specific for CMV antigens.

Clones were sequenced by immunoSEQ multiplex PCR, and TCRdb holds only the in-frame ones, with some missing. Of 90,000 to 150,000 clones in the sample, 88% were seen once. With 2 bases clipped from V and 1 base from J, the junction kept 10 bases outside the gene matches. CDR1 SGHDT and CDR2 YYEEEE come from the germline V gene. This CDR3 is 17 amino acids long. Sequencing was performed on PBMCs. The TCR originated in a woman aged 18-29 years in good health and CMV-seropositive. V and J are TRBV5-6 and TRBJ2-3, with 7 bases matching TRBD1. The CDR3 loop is CASSFAEQGFGTDTQYF. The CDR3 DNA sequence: TGTGCCAGCAGCTTTGCAGAACAGGGGTTTGGCACAGATACGCAGTATTTT.